This T cell receptor beta chain is from a study of regulatory T cells in long-lasting Graves disease. Study-wide results and limits: Persistent disease favored TRBV28, TRBJ1-2 and TRBJ2-5. TCR diversity was lower in persistent Graves' patients than in newly diagnosed ones. In persistent patients, shared public clonotypes (around 2,600) outnumbered those in new patients (nearly 1,000). Accuracy could have been hurt by small sample size.

HTBI primers from iRepertoire and Arm-PCR of CDR3 regions yielded the TCR beta libraries. TCRdb ran MiXCR on the multiplex PCR reads and lists one entry per CDR3 protein. The repertoire holds approximately 360,000 distinct CDR3 sequences, with 20% to 25% as singletons. Time point defined: persistent/refractory GD, antithyroid drugs over 5 years with positive TRAb. RNA isolated from PBMCs was used to make the TCR library. This clonotype was counted ten times or more. Its cognate antigen is unknown. The germline V and J ends were trimmed by 2 bases and 9 bases, with 13 bases remaining between them. Looked up from germline, CDR1 is MNHNS and CDR2 is SASEGT. This CDR3 has 13 residues.

This sequence joins TRBV6-1 and TRBJ1-1; D remains unclear. The clonotype comes from a woman aged 40 to 50 with Graves disease. Sequenced material: peripheral blood mononuclear cells (PBMCs), taken when the disease was refractory, from a patient treated with antithyroid drugs. In nucleotides, the CDR3 is TGTGCCAGCAGTGAACCCCCCCACAGCCAAGCTTTCTTT. Its protein product is CASSEPPHSQAFF.